Presented here are 30 T cell receptor beta chains from one specimen sequenced in a study of identical twins. TCRdb passed the 5' RACE reads through MiXCR, listing each CDR3 protein once. The data hold 600,000 to 800,000 distinct CDR3 sequences, with around 20% observed a single time. In addition, the sample was reused for a study of T cells expressing NK-cell markers.

The specimen sequenced was PBMCs. The receptors shown here come from a woman between 18 and 29 years old in good health.

The sample holds many counts of this clonotype. The gene calls are TRBV6-2 or TRBV6-3 and TRBJ2-7; 7 bases fit TRBD1. V was pared by 0 bases and J by 0 bases, with 2 bases of the junction left unmatched. Germline loops: CDR1 MNHEY, CDR2 SVGEGT. The length of the CDR3 is 15 residues. This CDR3 reads CASSYSGDSSYEQYF. The CDR3, as DNA: TGTGCCAGCAGTTACTCTGGGGACAGCTCCTACGAGCAGTACTTC.

The chain uses TRBV12-3 or TRBV12-4 and TRBJ2-2; D uncertain. V gave up 6 bases and J gave up 6 bases, with 17 bases separating them. The CDR3 is 15 amino acids. In nucleotides, the CDR3 is TGTGCCAGCAGCCCGATCTTGGCCCGCCCCGGGGAGCTGTTTTTT. This translates into CASSPILARPGELFF.

The rearrangement joins TRBV6-5 to TRBJ2-1; 7 positions match TRBD2. J gave up 4 bases and V 4 bases, and 7 bases lay outside the gene matches. This CDR3 spans 15 amino acids. Germline V lookup: CDR1 MNHEY, CDR2 SVGAGI. In DNA, the CDR3 is TGTGCCAGCAGTTCCACCCCGGGACTATACAATGAGCAGTTCTTC. Residues: CASSSTPGLYNEQFF.

This chain uses TRBV10-2 with TRBJ2-1, with 11 bases aligning to TRBD1. The CDR3 length is 15 residues. CDR1 and CDR2 (germline): WSHSY, SAAADI. V was pared by 2 bases and J by 8 bases, with 5 bases of the junction left unmatched. The CDR3 loop reads CASSERDRGKDEQFF. CDR3 nucleotide sequence: TGCGCCAGCAGTGAGAGGGACAGGGGGAAGGATGAGCAGTTCTTC.

The rearrangement joins TRBV9 to TRBJ2-3, with D maybe TRBD1 (6 bases). V lost 4 bases and J lost 2, with 20 bases in between. The CDR3 totals 17 residues. Per the germline V gene, CDR1 is SGDLS and CDR2 is YYNGEE. CDR3 sequence reads: CASSPSRTVSFTDTQYF. CDR3 bases: TGTGCCAGCAGCCCTTCAAGGACAGTAAGTTTCACAGATACGCAGTATTTT. The full variable domain, completed using reference TRBV9 and TRBJ2-3, is DSGVTQTPKHLITATGQRVTLRCSPRSGDLSVYWYQQSLDQGLQFLIQYYNGEERAKGNILERFSAQQFPDLHSELNLSSLELGDSALYFCASSPSRTVSFTDTQYFGPGTRLTVL.

This clonotype was recorded many times. The V call is TRBV29-1, the J call TRBJ1-1; no clear D gene. The CDR3 consists of 12 residues. Germline CDR1 reads SQVTM; CDR2 reads ANQGSEA. Trimming removed 4 bases from V and 5 bases from J, with 11 bases in between. CDR3 amino acids: CSVGGGGTEAFF. The CDR3 bases are TGCAGCGTTGGGGGAGGTGGGACTGAAGCTTTCTTT.

The chain has TRBV20-1 and TRBJ2-7; TRBD2 matches 7 bases. CDR1 is DFQATT and CDR2 is SNEGSKA in the germline V gene (reference sequence). The ends lost 6 bases at V and 4 bases at J; junction bases unmatched: 6. The CDR3 runs 12 residues. CDR3 bases: TGCAGTGCCGAGCTAGCGGTATACGAGCAGTACTTC. Protein product: CSAELAVYEQYF.

In DNA form, the CDR3 reads TGTGCCAGCAGTTACGGGAGTAGCGGACAAGAGACCCAGTACTTC. It encodes CASSYGSSGQETQYF. The chain employs TRBV6-5 and TRBJ2-5, with D possibly being TRBD2 (6 bases). Germline V gene lookup returns CDR1 MNHEY and CDR2 SVGAGI. The CDR3 length is 15 residues. Between the trimmed V and J ends, which lost 2 bases and 2 bases, there was a span of 12 bases.

This chain uses TRBV6-1 with TRBJ2-1; D is undetermined. This CDR3 is 15 amino acids long. Trimming pared 6 bases from V and 3 bases from J, leaving 15 bases between. CDR1 is MNHNS and CDR2 is SASEGT in the germline V gene. CDR3 nucleotides: TGTGCCAGCAGGAATAGGGTCCTCGACTACAATGAGCAGTTCTTC. Its protein is CASRNRVLDYNEQFF.

In this sample, this clonotype turned up a few times. This chain uses TRBV20-1 with TRBJ2-3, with a weak D call TRBD2 (7 bases). Trimming left V 6 bases short and J 0 bases short, with 16 bases between. This CDR3 comprises 15 residues. CDR1 is DFQATT, CDR2 SNEGSKA, per germline (reference sequence). For the CDR3, the DNA is TGCAGTGCCCTCAGAGGCGGGGGCAGCACAGATACGCAGTATTTT. Amino acid sequence: CSALRGGGSTDTQYF.

This clonotype was detected only once. V usage is TRBV11-1 and J usage is TRBJ2-2; a weak D match, TRBD1 (5 bases). Germline loops: CDR1 SGHAT, CDR2 FQDESV (reference sequence). The length of the CDR3 is 14 residues. Trimming stripped 5 bases from V and 5 bases from J, with 12 bases between. The CDR3 is CASSRSRGTGELFF. The CDR3, as DNA: TGTGCCAGCAGCAGATCTAGGGGAACCGGGGAGCTGTTTTTT.

The gene calls are TRBV15 and TRBJ2-7; TRBD1 is a possible D gene (6 bases). CDR1 and CDR2 from the germline V gene are LNHNV and YYDKDF (reference sequence). With 0 bases removed from V and 5 bases from J, the gap between germline ends came to 11 bases. This CDR3 region has 14 residues. The CDR3 nucleotides are TGTGCCACCAGCAGAGAACCTACAGGGAACGAGCAGTACTTC. Its translation is CATSREPTGNEQYF.

This clonotype was detected a few times. V usage is TRBV5-1 and J usage is TRBJ2-1; tentative D call: TRBD1 (5 bases). CDR1 and CDR2 (germline): SGHRS, YFSETQ. V was pared by 3 bases and J by 12 bases, with 13 bases between. The CDR3 consists of 12 residues. The CDR3 here is CASSSQGDLQFF. The CDR3 bases are TGCGCCAGCAGCTCCCAGGGTGACCTGCAGTTCTTC. The full variable domain, with the rest looked up from reference TRBV5-1 and TRBJ2-1, is KAGVTQTPRYLIKTRGQQVTLSCSPISGHRSVSWYQQTPGQGLQFLFEYFSETQRNKGNFPGRFSGRQFSNSRSEMNVSTLELGDSALYLCASSSQGDLQFFGPGTRLTVL.

J is TRBJ1-1 and V is TRBV3-1; maybe TRBD1 (6 bases). The CDR3 sequence is 15 residues long. Germline CDR1 is LGHDT and CDR2 is YNNKEL (reference sequence). Trimming shortened V by 11 bases and J by 4 bases, and 23 bases separated the two germline ends. CDR3 coding DNA: TGTGCCTCCTGCCAACAGGACAGATATAGCACTGAAGCTTTCTTT. It encodes CASCQQDRYSTEAFF.

As DNA, the CDR3 is TGTGCCAGCAGCCTTGGGACGGTCACTAGCACAGATACGCAGTATTTT. This translates into CASSLGTVTSTDTQYF. V usage is TRBV12-3 or TRBV12-4 and J usage is TRBJ2-3; the D gene could be TRBD1 or TRBD2 (5 bases each). The CDR3 has 16 amino acids. Between the trimmed V and J ends, which lost 6 bases and 0 bases, there was a span of 16 bases.

This clonotype was seen many times. This chain links TRBV5-1 with TRBJ2-1; D perhaps matches TRBD1 (5 bases). There are 14 residues in the CDR3. Germline values: CDR1 SGHRS, CDR2 YFSETQ. The germline V and J ends were trimmed by 2 bases and 4 bases, with 10 bases remaining between them. The CDR3 loop reads CASSLDQGYNEQFF. In nucleotides, the CDR3 is TGCGCCAGCAGCTTAGATCAGGGTTACAATGAGCAGTTCTTC.

This chain connects TRBV7-9 to TRBJ2-2; D is uncertain. This CDR3 spans 12 amino acids. Trimming removed 7 bases at V and 4 bases at J, with 7 bases between. CDR1 is SEHNR and CDR2 is FQNEAQ in the germline V gene (reference sequence). The CDR3 sequence: CASTGATGELFF. The CDR3 DNA sequence: TGTGCCAGCACCGGAGCCACCGGGGAGCTGTTTTTT.

This clonotype was observed a handful of times. The chain combines TRBV6-5 with TRBJ2-3; TRBD2 might be the D (6 bases). The CDR3 consists of 16 residues. Germline V gene sequence: CDR1 MNHEY, CDR2 SVGAGI. The germline V and J ends were trimmed by 4 bases and 6 bases, with 20 bases remaining between them. The CDR3 DNA is TGTGCCAGCAGTTCACAATCGCTACTAGCTTTCGATACGCAGTATTTT. It codes for CASSSQSLLAFDTQYF.

The rearrangement uses TRBV29-1 and TRBJ1-1, with D hard to call. V shed 7 bases and J shed 0 bases, with 12 bases lying between them. The CDR3 spans 13 residues. The germline V gene encodes CDR1 SQVTM and CDR2 ANQGSEA. The CDR3 loop is CSAPDGMNTEAFF. CDR3 DNA sequence: TGCAGCGCCCCGGACGGAATGAACACTGAAGCTTTCTTT. The full variable domain, with the rest looked up from reference TRBV29-1 and TRBJ1-1, is SAVISQKPSRDICQRGTSLTIQCQVDSQVTMMFWYRQQPGQSLTLIATANQGSEATYESGFVIDKFPISRPNLTFSTLTVSNMSPEDSSIYLCSAPDGMNTEAFFGQGTRLTVV.

V is TRBV15 and J is TRBJ2-5, with a possible D match to TRBD2 (7 bases). The CDR3 length is 15 residues. The V gene lost 0 bases and the J gene lost 5 bases, with 13 bases spanning the gap. CDR1 is LNHNV, CDR2 YYDKDF, per germline (reference sequence). The CDR3 sequence is CATSRDPGGWETQYF. The CDR3 DNA sequence: TGTGCCACCAGCAGAGATCCGGGGGGCTGGGAGACCCAGTACTTC.

In its sample, this clonotype was seen a few times. This chain joins TRBV20-1 and TRBJ1-1; no firm D call. The CDR3 is 12 residues long. Germline CDR1 DFQATT, CDR2 SNEGSKA (reference sequence). Trimming removed 3 bases at V and 4 bases at J, with 9 bases between. CDR3 bases: TGCAGTGCTAGTAGGGATGCCACTGAAGCTTTCTTT. It codes for CSASRDATEAFF.

The chain has TRBV7-9 and TRBJ1-3, with D unclear. Germline V gene lookup returns CDR1 SEHNR and CDR2 FQNEAQ (reference sequence). V lost 3 bases and J 0 bases, leaving 9 bases between the germline ends. The CDR3 is made up of 15 amino acids. DNA of the CDR3: TGTGCCAGCAGCTTTGAAAAGAACTCTGGAAACACCATATATTTT. Protein: CASSFEKNSGNTIYF. The full variable domain, with the rest looked up from reference TRBV7-9 and TRBJ1-3, is DTGVSQNPRHKITKRGQNVTFRCDPISEHNRLYWYRQTLGQGPEFLTYFQNEAQLEKSRLLSDRFSAERPKGSFSTLEIQRTEQGDSAMYLCASSFEKNSGNTIYFGEGSWLTVV.

The rearrangement links TRBV27 to TRBJ2-5; TRBD2 aligns across 12 bases. Losses at the gene ends were 5 bases for V and 7 bases for J; bases not matched to a gene: 5. The CDR3 runs to 14 residues. Germline V gene sequence: CDR1 MNHEY, CDR2 SMNVEV (reference sequence). CDR3 loop: CASSQSSGGGTQYF. CDR3 nucleotide sequence: TGTGCCAGCAGTCAGTCTAGCGGGGGGGGGACCCAGTACTTC.

In its sample, this clonotype was seen many times. The rearrangement uses TRBV6-4 and TRBJ1-1; 7 bases match TRBD1. Trimming at V came to 6 bases and at J to 2 bases, leaving 6 bases not matched to a gene. This CDR3 has 14 residues. Germline V gene sequence: CDR1 MRHNA, CDR2 SNTAGT. CDR3 nucleotides: TGTGCCAGCAGAAGGACAGGAATCAACACTGAAGCTTTCTTT. Translation: CASRRTGINTEAFF.

The chain joins TRBV5-6 to TRBJ1-5; perhaps TRBD1 as D (6 bases). This CDR3 has 15 residues. V was clipped by 3 bases and J by 2 bases, with 12 bases between them. In germline, CDR1 is SGHDT, CDR2 YYEEEE. The DNA for the CDR3 is TGTGCCAGCAGCTCACAGGGCGGCGGCAATCAGCCCCAGCATTTT. This sequence encodes CASSSQGGGNQPQHF.

There are many counts of this clonotype. This chain links TRBV7-3 with TRBJ2-3; possible D gene TRBD2, 5 bases. Trimming pared 1 base from V and 3 bases from J, leaving 8 bases between. CDR3 length: 14 residues. Germline-derived CDR1 and CDR2 are SGHTA and FQGTGA. The CDR3 bases are TGTGCCAGCAGCTTAAACGGGGAAACAGATACGCAGTATTTT. It is translated as CASSLNGETDTQYF.

The chain carries TRBV10-3 and TRBJ2-7; the D gene is possibly TRBD2 (5 bases). Trimming pared 2 bases from V and 3 bases from J, leaving 5 bases between. Per the germline V gene, CDR1 is ENHRY and CDR2 is SYGVKD. CDR3 length equals 12 residues. The chain's CDR3 is CAISEDYYEQYF. The CDR3 DNA sequence: TGTGCCATCAGTGAGGACTACTACGAGCAGTACTTC.

This chain links TRBV29-1 with TRBJ1-2; maybe TRBD1 (6 bases). Per the germline V gene, CDR1 is SQVTM and CDR2 is ANQGSEA. The CDR3 consists of 12 residues. The V and J ends lost 7 bases and 7 bases respectively, with 16 bases between them. The CDR3 reads CSAAGGPSGYTF. The CDR3 nucleotides read TGCAGCGCGGCCGGGGGGCCGAGTGGCTACACCTTC. Supplemented by reference TRBV29-1 and TRBJ1-2, the full variable domain reads SAVISQKPSRDICQRGTSLTIQCQVDSQVTMMFWYRQQPGQSLTLIATANQGSEATYESGFVIDKFPISRPNLTFSTLTVSNMSPEDSSIYLCSAAGGPSGYTFGSGTRLTVV.

This clonotype has just a few counts. V gene TRBV29-1 combines with J gene TRBJ1-1; D not certain. The CDR3 is made up of 14 amino acids. The V and J ends lost 6 bases and 3 bases respectively, with 17 bases between them. Germline CDR1 and CDR2: SQVTM and ANQGSEA. The CDR3 DNA sequence: TGCAGCGTCGAGATGTTGAGGGCCGACACTGAAGCTTTCTTT. This codes for CSVEMLRADTEAFF.

This clonotype was observed a handful of times. The chain is built from TRBV20-1 and TRBJ2-4, with D tentatively TRBD1 or TRBD2 (5 bases each). The CDR3 length is 14 residues. Germline lookup yields CDR1 DFQATT and CDR2 SNEGSKA (reference sequence). Trimming pared 8 bases from V and 7 bases from J, leaving 21 bases between. CDR3 residues: CSSQPRGVGNIQYF. CDR3 DNA: TGCAGTTCTCAACCAAGAGGGGTTGGGAACATTCAGTACTTC.